A selection of T cell receptor beta chains follows, all from one sample in a study of blood T cell repertoires in COVID-19. Sequencing used immunoSEQ multiplex PCR; TCRdb keeps in-frame clones, though not all of them. Of 40,000 to 45,000 clones in the sample, around nine tenths were seen once. Sequences were obtained from peripheral blood. All receptors derive from a human donor in a cohort sampled during active COVID-19. The CDR3 runs from the conserved cysteine through the conserved F or W. Fields, in order: V gene, clone size, D gene, J gene, CDR3 protein, CDR3 DNA. A D gene is named only where the DNA matches it firmly. Size is omitted from some rows. Given values are once, few, many or a class for expanded clones.

V gene: TRBV10-3
clone size: NA
D gene: NA
J gene: TRBJ2-1
CDR3 protein: CAISAGNSYNEQFF
CDR3 DNA: TGTGCCATCAGTGCGGGGAACTCCTACAATGAGCAGTTCTTC

V gene: TRBV5-1
clone size: NA
D gene: NA
J gene: TRBJ2-3
CDR3 protein: CASSPGGPSTDTQYF
CDR3 DNA: TGCGCCAGCAGCCCTGGCGGTCCTAGCACAGATACGCAGTATTTT

V gene: TRBV7-9
clone size: few
D gene: NA
J gene: TRBJ1-2
CDR3 protein: CASSLSQVKYGYTF
CDR3 DNA: TGTGCCAGCAGCTTATCGCAGGTCAAATATGGCTACACCTTC

V gene: TRBV19
clone size: NA
D gene: NA
J gene: TRBJ2-7
CDR3 protein: CASRGRGRTREQYF
CDR3 DNA: TGTGCCAGTAGAGGTAGAGGGCGGACTCGGGAGCAGTACTTC

V gene: TRBV7-9
clone size: NA
D gene: TRBD1
J gene: TRBJ1-2
CDR3 protein: CASSLSGGGYTF
CDR3 DNA: TGTGCCAGCAGCTTATCAGGGGGCGGCTACACCTTC

V gene: TRBV9
clone size: once
D gene: TRBD2
J gene: TRBJ2-5
CDR3 protein: CASSVLAGGRETQYF
CDR3 DNA: TGTGCCAGCAGCGTCTTAGCGGGGGGCAGGGAGACCCAGTACTTC

V gene: TRBV29-1
clone size: NA
D gene: NA
J gene: TRBJ2-7
CDR3 protein: CSARSQGGGYEQYF
CDR3 DNA: TGCAGCGCTCGTTCACAGGGGGGAGGGTACGAGCAGTACTTC

V gene: TRBV25-1
clone size: NA
D gene: NA
J gene: TRBJ1-5
CDR3 protein: CASSSGGSNQPQHF
CDR3 DNA: TGTGCCAGCAGCAGCGGGGGGAGCAATCAGCCCCAGCATTTT

V gene: TRBV11-2
clone size: NA
D gene: NA
J gene: TRBJ2-5
CDR3 protein: CASSPEGGSGTQYF
CDR3 DNA: TGTGCCAGCAGCCCCGAGGGGGGGAGTGGGACCCAGTACTTC

V gene: TRBV5-1
clone size: NA
D gene: TRBD1
J gene: TRBJ1-1
CDR3 protein: CASSLEVARGTGGVNTEAFF
CDR3 DNA: TGCGCCAGCAGCTTGGAAGTTGCACGGGGGACAGGGGGCGTGAACACTGAAGCTTTCTTT

V gene: TRBV2
clone size: NA
D gene: TRBD2
J gene: TRBJ2-5
CDR3 protein: CASQRGSGETQYF
CDR3 DNA: TGTGCCAGCCAGCGGGGGTCGGGAGAGACCCAGTACTTC

V gene: TRBV7-8
clone size: once
D gene: NA
J gene: TRBJ2-5
CDR3 protein: CATGEVGISQETQYF
CDR3 DNA: TGTGCCACCGGAGAGGTTGGAATAAGTCAAGAGACCCAGTACTTC

V gene: TRBV9
clone size: NA
D gene: TRBD1
J gene: TRBJ1-2
CDR3 protein: CASSVVDRGYGYTF
CDR3 DNA: TGTGCCAGCAGCGTAGTTGACAGGGGGTATGGCTACACCTTC

V gene: TRBV29-1
clone size: few
D gene: TRBD1
J gene: TRBJ2-7
CDR3 protein: CSVEDGDRAYEQYF
CDR3 DNA: TGCAGCGTTGAAGATGGAGACAGGGCGTACGAGCAGTACTTC

V gene: TRBV24-1
clone size: NA
D gene: TRBD1
J gene: TRBJ1-4
CDR3 protein: CATSEPYGTGSTNEKLFF
CDR3 DNA: TGTGCCACCAGTGAGCCCTACGGGACAGGCTCAACTAATGAAAAACTGTTTTTT

V gene: TRBV3-1/TRBV3-2
clone size: NA
D gene: TRBD1
J gene: TRBJ2-5
CDR3 protein: CASSHRGLGLETQYF
CDR3 DNA: TGCGCCAGCAGCCACAGGGGGCTTGGTTTGGAGACCCAGTACTTC

V gene: TRBV10-1
clone size: NA
D gene: NA
J gene: TRBJ2-5
CDR3 protein: CASSDGGTQETQYF
CDR3 DNA: TGCGCCAGCAGTGACGGCGGTACACAAGAGACCCAGTACTTC

V gene: TRBV11-3
clone size: NA
D gene: NA
J gene: TRBJ2-3
CDR3 protein: CASSPSRADTQYF
CDR3 DNA: TGTGCCAGCAGCCCGAGCAGGGCAGATACGCAGTATTTT

V gene: TRBV3-1/TRBV3-2
clone size: NA
D gene: NA
J gene: TRBJ2-1
CDR3 protein: CASSGTTSSYNEQFF
CDR3 DNA: TGTGCCAGCAGCGGGACGACTAGCTCCTACAATGAGCAGTTCTTC

V gene: TRBV27
clone size: few
D gene: NA
J gene: TRBJ2-7
CDR3 protein: CASSQNSYEQYF
CDR3 DNA: TGTGCCAGCAGCCAGAACTCCTACGAGCAGTACTTC

V gene: TRBV4-2
clone size: NA
D gene: TRBD2
J gene: TRBJ2-1
CDR3 protein: CASSHEAGLVNEQFF
CDR3 DNA: TGTGCCAGCAGCCACGAAGCGGGGTTGGTCAATGAGCAGTTCTTC

V gene: TRBV9
clone size: NA
D gene: NA
J gene: TRBJ2-7
CDR3 protein: CASSVDGRGYEQYF
CDR3 DNA: TGTGCCAGCAGCGTAGATGGCAGGGGCTACGAGCAGTACTTC

V gene: TRBV2
clone size: NA
D gene: NA
J gene: TRBJ2-2
CDR3 protein: CASNRWRENTGELFF
CDR3 DNA: TGTGCCAGCAACCGATGGAGGGAGAACACCGGGGAGCTGTTTTTT

V gene: TRBV7-6
clone size: once
D gene: TRBD1
J gene: TRBJ2-7
CDR3 protein: CASRAGTGGNEQYF
CDR3 DNA: TGTGCCAGCCGGGCCGGGACAGGGGGCAACGAGCAGTACTTC

V gene: TRBV7-7
clone size: NA
D gene: TRBD2
J gene: TRBJ2-3
CDR3 protein: CASSLDASGGPSTDTQYF
CDR3 DNA: TGTGCTAGCAGCTTAGATGCTAGCGGGGGCCCTAGCACAGATACGCAGTATTTT

V gene: TRBV6-5
clone size: NA
D gene: NA
J gene: TRBJ1-2
CDR3 protein: CASRLANYGYTF
CDR3 DNA: TGTGCCAGCAGACTAGCTAACTATGGCTACACCTTC

V gene: TRBV7-6
clone size: NA
D gene: NA
J gene: TRBJ1-4
CDR3 protein: CASSLEGGLAEKLFF
CDR3 DNA: TGTGCCAGCAGCTTAGAAGGAGGTTTGGCGGAAAAACTGTTTTTT

V gene: TRBV30
clone size: NA
D gene: TRBD2
J gene: TRBJ2-5
CDR3 protein: CAWSKSGVPGETQYF
CDR3 DNA: TGTGCCTGGAGTAAGAGCGGGGTCCCGGGGGAGACCCAGTACTTC

V gene: TRBV6-5
clone size: NA
D gene: TRBD1
J gene: TRBJ1-1
CDR3 protein: CASSLLEGAQTEAFF
CDR3 DNA: TGTGCCAGCAGCCTCCTAGAGGGGGCGCAAACTGAAGCTTTCTTT

V gene: TRBV18
clone size: NA
D gene: TRBD2
J gene: TRBJ2-3
CDR3 protein: CASSPQTSGGDTQYF
CDR3 DNA: TGTGCCAGCTCACCACAAACTAGCGGGGGAGATACGCAGTATTTT

V gene: TRBV30
clone size: NA
D gene: TRBD1
J gene: TRBJ2-7
CDR3 protein: CAWRGQGAYEQYF
CDR3 DNA: TGTGCCTGGAGGGGACAGGGTGCTTACGAGCAGTACTTC

V gene: TRBV10-3
clone size: NA
D gene: TRBD2
J gene: TRBJ2-5
CDR3 protein: CAISESTVAGGQETQYF
CDR3 DNA: TGTGCCATCAGTGAGTCGACAGTAGCGGGGGGTCAAGAGACCCAGTACTTC

V gene: TRBV2
clone size: NA
D gene: NA
J gene: TRBJ2-7
CDR3 protein: CASGRDTSYEQYF
CDR3 DNA: TGTGCCAGCGGTCGGGACACCTCCTACGAGCAGTACTTC

V gene: TRBV19
clone size: NA
D gene: TRBD1
J gene: TRBJ2-7
CDR3 protein: CASSVQGQGYEQYF
CDR3 DNA: TGTGCCAGTAGTGTTCAGGGACAGGGCTACGAGCAGTACTTC

V gene: TRBV7-9
clone size: NA
D gene: TRBD2
J gene: TRBJ2-2
CDR3 protein: CASSLRTRGGAFTGELFF
CDR3 DNA: TGTGCCAGCAGCTTAAGGACTCGCGGGGGGGCCTTTACCGGGGAGCTGTTTTTT

V gene: TRBV5-4
clone size: NA
D gene: TRBD2
J gene: TRBJ2-1
CDR3 protein: CASWGGTTNNEQFF
CDR3 DNA: TGTGCCTCTTGGGGGGGGACTACCAACAATGAGCAGTTCTTC

V gene: TRBV19
clone size: NA
D gene: NA
J gene: TRBJ2-3
CDR3 protein: CASSIKQVTDTQYF
CDR3 DNA: TGTGCCAGTAGTATAAAACAGGTCACAGATACGCAGTATTTT

V gene: TRBV7-2
clone size: NA
D gene: NA
J gene: TRBJ2-3
CDR3 protein: CASSLGGTLGRTDTQYF
CDR3 DNA: TGTGCCAGCAGCTTAGGAGGGACACTAGGGCGCACAGATACGCAGTATTTT

V gene: TRBV30
clone size: NA
D gene: NA
J gene: TRBJ1-2
CDR3 protein: CAWSDGVVYGYTF
CDR3 DNA: TGTGCCTGGAGCGACGGGGTAGTTTATGGCTACACCTTC

V gene: TRBV5-1
clone size: NA
D gene: TRBD1
J gene: TRBJ1-6
CDR3 protein: CASSWDREGAPLHF
CDR3 DNA: TGCGCCAGCAGCTGGGACAGGGAGGGGGCACCCCTCCACTTT

V gene: TRBV19
clone size: few
D gene: NA
J gene: TRBJ1-1
CDR3 protein: CASSHRRLEAFF
CDR3 DNA: TGTGCCAGTAGTCACCGCAGATTAGAAGCTTTCTTT

V gene: TRBV20-1
clone size: NA
D gene: NA
J gene: TRBJ2-1
CDR3 protein: CSASGATGSSYNEQFF
CDR3 DNA: TGCAGTGCTAGTGGAGCCACGGGGAGCTCCTACAATGAGCAGTTCTTC

V gene: TRBV25-1
clone size: NA
D gene: NA
J gene: TRBJ2-1
CDR3 protein: CATREQGSWDEQFF
CDR3 DNA: TGTGCCACCCGAGAACAGGGTTCATGGGATGAGCAGTTCTTC

V gene: TRBV7-2
clone size: once
D gene: TRBD1
J gene: TRBJ2-3
CDR3 protein: CASSLAQGDTQYF
CDR3 DNA: TGTGCCAGCAGCTTAGCACAGGGGGATACGCAGTATTTT

V gene: TRBV5-8
clone size: NA
D gene: TRBD1
J gene: TRBJ2-2
CDR3 protein: CASTFLGTGALSNTGELFF
CDR3 DNA: TGTGCCAGCACCTTTCTCGGGACAGGGGCACTTTCGAACACCGGGGAGCTGTTTTTT

V gene: TRBV19
clone size: NA
D gene: NA
J gene: TRBJ1-2
CDR3 protein: CASSIGGGQFSMGYTF
CDR3 DNA: TGTGCCAGTAGTATTGGTGGTGGGCAGTTCTCTATGGGCTACACCTTC

V gene: TRBV4-1
clone size: NA
D gene: TRBD1
J gene: TRBJ2-7
CDR3 protein: CASSHGQGASYEQYF
CDR3 DNA: TGCGCCAGCAGCCACGGACAGGGGGCTTCGTACGAGCAGTACTTC

V gene: TRBV5-1
clone size: NA
D gene: TRBD2
J gene: TRBJ2-3
CDR3 protein: CASSLGLAGGTDTQYF
CDR3 DNA: TGCGCCAGCAGCCTAGGACTAGCGGGGGGCACAGATACGCAGTATTTT

V gene: TRBV4-1
clone size: once
D gene: NA
J gene: TRBJ1-5
CDR3 protein: CASSQDAGLDQPQHF
CDR3 DNA: TGCGCCAGCAGCCAAGATGCAGGGCTCGACCAGCCCCAGCATTTT

V gene: TRBV6-1
clone size: NA
D gene: NA
J gene: TRBJ2-2
CDR3 protein: CASSEGRRHTNTGELFF
CDR3 DNA: TGTGCCAGCAGTGAAGGAAGGCGGCATACGAACACCGGGGAGCTGTTTTTT

V gene: TRBV6-5
clone size: NA
D gene: TRBD1
J gene: TRBJ1-6
CDR3 protein: CASSSDRGLSPLHF
CDR3 DNA: TGTGCCAGCAGCTCGGACAGGGGACTTTCACCCCTCCACTTT

V gene: TRBV4-1
clone size: NA
D gene: TRBD2
J gene: TRBJ2-1
CDR3 protein: CASSQELASGSYNEQFF
CDR3 DNA: TGCGCCAGCAGCCAAGAACTGGCTAGCGGGTCCTACAATGAGCAGTTCTTC